These 28 T cell receptor beta chains were sequenced from one sample in a study of cytomegalovirus exposure and HLA in healthy donors. The PCR ran on 60 Vbeta and 13 Jbeta primers. Here immunoSEQ multiplex PCR was the method, and the copy in TCRdb shows in-frame clones only, minus some. The table records 210,000 or so clones, 82% of them present only once. Material: PBMCs. These receptors were collected from a woman aged 40 to 50 in good health and CMV-seronegative.

The chain carries TRBV9 and TRBJ2-2; 9 bases are shared with TRBD1. The germline V gene encodes CDR1 SGDLS and CDR2 YYNGEE. V shed 2 bases, J shed 6 bases, and the junction held 11 bases outside the gene matches. This CDR3 region has 17 residues. CDR3 region: CASSVSSGQGVPGELFF. The CDR3 DNA reads as TGTGCCAGCAGCGTTTCCTCGGGACAGGGAGTTCCCGGGGAGCTGTTTTTT.

This clone was seen just once. The rearrangement links TRBV4-1 to TRBJ2-5; a weak D match, TRBD1 (5 bases). CDR3 length: 15 residues. Germline CDR1 is MGHRA and CDR2 is YSYEKL. V was cut by 1 base and J by 5 bases, with 14 bases left in between. The CDR3 is CASSQGGGRAETQYF. DNA for the CDR3: TGCGCCAGCAGCCAAGGGGGTGGCAGGGCTGAGACCCAGTACTTC.

Notes on this clone: A junction boundary mismatches the germline segment, possibly from a read error. The rearrangement joins TRBV7-9 to TRBJ2-7, with D maybe TRBD2 (6 bases). CDR3 size: 12 residues. The V gene's germline CDR1 is SEHNR and CDR2 FQNEAQ (reference sequence). The CDR3: CSSSARRGEQYF. In DNA form, the CDR3 reads TGTTCCAGCAGTGCCAGGAGGGGCGAGCAGTACTTC.

The J gene is TRBJ2-7, the V gene TRBV5-6, with D maybe TRBD1 (6 bases). V shed 1 base and J shed 3 bases, with 11 bases lying between them. Germline V gene lookup returns CDR1 SGHDT and CDR2 YYEEEE. The CDR3 has 14 residues. The CDR3: CASSLPSGVYEQYF. Written as DNA, the CDR3 is TGTGCCAGCAGCTTGCCATCAGGGGTCTACGAGCAGTACTTC.

The chain is built from TRBV11-3 and TRBJ2-2, with TRBD2 matching 9 bases. Trimming cost V 5 bases and J 2 bases; bases outside gene matches: 3. The CDR3 is made up of 15 amino acids. Germline assignment: CDR1 SGHNT and CDR2 YENEEA. The CDR3 DNA reads as TGTGCCAGCAGCGTGCGGGGGGGCAACACCGGGGAGCTGTTTTTT. This codes for CASSVRGGNTGELFF.

The chain uses TRBV2 and TRBJ1-1; a weak D match, TRBD1 (5 bases). V lost 4 bases to trimming and J lost 0 bases, with 15 bases between them. The CDR3 length is 16 residues. Per the germline V gene, CDR1 is SNHLY and CDR2 is FYNNEI. This CDR3 reads CASSGSTGPLNTEAFF. The CDR3 DNA follows: TGTGCCAGCAGTGGGAGTACAGGCCCTCTGAACACTGAAGCTTTCTTT.

Concerning this clone: The sample carries other DNA sequences with the same CDR3. The CDR3 DNA is TGTGCCAGTAGCGACAGGGGTAATTCACCCCTCCACTTT. As protein: CASSDRGNSPLHF. The chain has TRBV19 and TRBJ1-6; 8 bases match TRBD1. Germline CDR1 reads LNHDA; CDR2 reads SQIVND (reference sequence). The V and J ends lost 6 bases and 6 bases, in that order; junction bases with no gene match: 1. The CDR3 spans 13 residues.

The V gene is TRBV19, the J gene TRBJ2-1; TRBD1 might be the D (7 bases). This CDR3 comprises 19 residues. V gave up 5 bases and J gave up 3 bases, with 26 bases separating them. The V gene's germline CDR1 is LNHDA and CDR2 SQIVND (reference sequence). The CDR3, as DNA: TGTGCCAGTAGTTCATCAGGGGGGTTTGGGGGCCCGGGCTACAATGAGCAGTTCTTC. Translated, it gives CASSSSGGFGGPGYNEQFF.

The chain employs TRBV11-2 and TRBJ2-1, with 13 bases aligning to TRBD2. Germline CDR1 SGHAT, CDR2 FQNNGV. V gave up 6 bases and J gave up 9 bases; unmatched junction bases: 8. The CDR3 runs to 15 residues. The CDR3 DNA reads as TGTGCCAGCAGGCGACTAGCGGGGGGTGGGATTGAGCAGTTCTTC. Translated: CASRRLAGGGIEQFF.

The CDR3 spells CASSWGGANTGELFF. The CDR3 bases are TGCGCCAGCAGCTGGGGCGGCGCGAACACCGGGGAGCTGTTTTTT. V gene TRBV5-1 combines with J gene TRBJ2-2; D may be TRBD1 (5 bases). The V end was cut by 3 bases, the J end by 0 bases, with 9 bases between. The CDR3 covers 15 residues. The germline gives CDR1 SGHRS, CDR2 YFSETQ.

This sequence joins TRBV7-2 and TRBJ2-1, with a possible D match to TRBD2 (5 bases). Trimming stripped 1 base from V and 10 bases from J, with 11 bases between. Germline loops: CDR1 SGHTA, CDR2 FQGNSA. The CDR3 is made up of 13 amino acids. The CDR3 reads CASSLGVGGEQFF. CDR3 nucleotides: TGTGCCAGCAGCTTAGGGGTCGGCGGGGAGCAGTTCTTC.

About this clone itself: Relative to the germline gene, one junction end is altered; a read error may explain this. Other DNA sequences in the same sample also yield this CDR3. The J gene is TRBJ2-7, the V gene TRBV15; possible D gene TRBD1, 5 bases. There are 13 residues in the CDR3. CDR1 LNHNV and CDR2 YYDKDF come from the germline V gene (reference sequence). The CDR3 DNA follows: TGTGCCACCAGCAATCGACAGACTTACGAACAGTACTTC. This translates into CATSNRQTYEQYF.

This chain connects TRBV25-1 to TRBJ1-2; 8 positions agree with TRBD1. V trimming: 3 bases; J trimming: 3 bases; junction bases outside the gene matches: 3. Per germline, CDR1 MGHDK and CDR2 SYGVNS. This CDR3 spans 14 amino acids. The CDR3 coding sequence is TGTGCCAGCAGTGACCTACAGGGGGACTATGGCTACACCTTC. This translates into CASSDLQGDYGYTF.

The chain is built from TRBV7-6 and TRBJ2-2; possible D gene TRBD1, 6 bases. V lost 5 bases to trimming and J lost 0 bases, with 10 bases between them. This CDR3 spans 15 amino acids. The germline gives CDR1 SGHVS, CDR2 FNYEAQ. DNA of the CDR3: TGTGCCAGCAGCCCTAGGACAGCGAACACCGGGGAGCTGTTTTTT. Amino acids: CASSPRTANTGELFF. Looking up the rest from reference TRBV7-6 and TRBJ2-2 gives the full variable domain: GAGVSQSPRYKVTKRGQDVALRCDPISGHVSLYWYRQALGQGPEFLTYFNYEAQQDKSGLPNDRFSAERPEGSISTLTIQRTEQRDSAMYRCASSPRTANTGELFFGEGSRLTVL.

The rearrangement uses TRBV5-1 and TRBJ1-6; maybe TRBD1 (6 bases). Looked up from germline, CDR1 is SGHRS and CDR2 is YFSETQ. The CDR3 length is 15 residues. Trimming left V 5 bases short and J 4 bases short, with 13 bases between. The CDR3 DNA follows: TGCGCCAGCAGTTGGACAGCAAGTTATAATTCACCCCTCCACTTT. Translation gives CASSWTASYNSPLHF.

This chain links TRBV29-1 with TRBJ2-5; 9 bases agree with TRBD2. V was pared by 8 bases and J by 4 bases, with 14 bases of the junction left unmatched. The CDR3 is made up of 15 amino acids. Per the germline V gene, CDR1 is SQVTM and CDR2 is ANQGSEA. Here the CDR3 DNA reads TGCAGCTCCGGGCCGATAGCGGGGGTTCGAGAGACCCAGTACTTC. This translates into CSSGPIAGVRETQYF.

V and J are TRBV6-1 and TRBJ2-1; TRBD1 might be the D (5 bases). V was pared by 6 bases and J by 4 bases, with 10 bases between. The CDR3 covers 13 residues. The germline V gene has CDR1 MNHNS and CDR2 SASEGT. The CDR3 coding sequence is TGTGCCAGCAGAGCGACAGAGTACAATGAGCAGTTCTTC. As protein: CASRATEYNEQFF.

V usage is TRBV4-1 and J usage is TRBJ1-4, with 7 bases that match TRBD1. This CDR3 spans 16 amino acids. The ends lost 3 bases at V and 0 bases at J; junction bases unmatched: 4. Germline values: CDR1 MGHRA, CDR2 YSYEKL. In nucleotides, the CDR3 is TGCGCCAGCAGCCAGGGGACAGCAGCAACTAATGAAAAACTGTTTTTT. It yields the protein CASSQGTAATNEKLFF.

The CDR3 sequence: CASRSRGRFTEAFF. Written as DNA, the CDR3 is TGTGCCAGCAGAAGTAGGGGGCGATTCACTGAAGCTTTCTTT. This chain links TRBV2 with TRBJ1-1; 7 nucleotides align to TRBD1. The CDR3 runs 14 residues. J was trimmed by 4 bases and V by 6 bases; bases with no gene match: 8. Germline values: CDR1 SNHLY, CDR2 FYNNEI.

J is TRBJ1-5 and V is TRBV7-6, with D tentatively TRBD1 (6 bases). CDR1 and CDR2 (germline): SGHVS, FNYEAQ. This CDR3 contains 15 residues. Trimming removed 1 base from V and 3 bases from J, with 10 bases in between. CDR3 DNA: TGTGCCAGCAGCTTAGTTCCAGGGGTCAATCAGCCCCAGCATTTT. Amino acid sequence: CASSLVPGVNQPQHF.

The rearrangement joins TRBV6-1 to TRBJ2-1, with 10 bases that match TRBD2. The germline gives CDR1 MNHNS, CDR2 SASEGT. CDR3 size: 18 residues. V lost 1 base and J lost 3; bases outside the gene matches: 9. CDR3 in amino acids: CASSEVAGGLPLYNEQFF. CDR3 in DNA: TGTGCCAGCAGTGAAGTAGCGGGGGGCCTCCCCCTCTACAATGAGCAGTTCTTC.

This chain links TRBV5-1 with TRBJ1-4; the match to TRBD1 covers 7 bases. Looked up from germline, CDR1 is SGHRS and CDR2 is YFSETQ. Unmatched junction bases numbered 2, after V lost 3 bases and J lost 0 bases. The CDR3 has 15 residues. In DNA form, the CDR3 reads TGCGCCAGCAGCTGGGACAGTACAACTAATGAAAAACTGTTTTTT. Its translation is CASSWDSTTNEKLFF. Variable domain in full (rest from reference TRBV5-1 and TRBJ1-4): KAGVTQTPRYLIKTRGQQVTLSCSPISGHRSVSWYQQTPGQGLQFLFEYFSETQRNKGNFPGRFSGRQFSNSRSEMNVSTLELGDSALYLCASSWDSTTNEKLFFGSGTQLSVL.

The chain recombines TRBV9 with TRBJ2-1; 7 nucleotides line up with TRBD2. After removal of 0 bases from V and 8 bases from J, the junction contained 8 bases not matched to a gene. The CDR3 extends over 15 amino acids. Germline-derived CDR1 and CDR2 are SGDLS and YYNGEE. The CDR3 spells CASSVGGEGKYEQFF. CDR3 DNA: TGTGCCAGCAGCGTAGGAGGGGAGGGGAAATATGAGCAGTTCTTC.

The chain joins TRBV7-9 to TRBJ2-1; 14 bases line up with TRBD2. This CDR3 is built from 16 residues. The ends lost 6 bases at V and 7 bases at J; junction bases unmatched: 8. Germline CDR1 SEHNR, CDR2 FQNEAQ (reference sequence). In DNA form, the CDR3 reads TGTGCCAGCAGGGATCAGACTAGCGGGGGGGATAATGAGCAGTTCTTC. It yields the protein CASRDQTSGGDNEQFF.

The chain employs TRBV19 and TRBJ1-1, with D possibly TRBD1 on 5 matching bases. Germline CDR1 reads LNHDA; CDR2 reads SQIVND (reference sequence). The CDR3 is made up of 14 amino acids. Trimming stripped 4 bases from V and 10 bases from J, with 19 bases between. DNA of the CDR3: TGTGCCAGTAGTAGCACAACAGGATCGATGGGAGCTTTCTTT. Translated: CASSSTTGSMGAFF.

This clone was detected only once. The chain has TRBV9 and TRBJ2-2; TRBD1 matches at 12 bases. V gave up 0 bases and J gave up 4 bases; unmatched junction bases: 4. Germline V gene data show CDR1 as SGDLS and CDR2 as YYNGEE. The CDR3 contains 17 residues. CDR3 sequence: CASSVGDRGRITGELFF. The CDR3 nucleotides read TGTGCCAGCAGCGTAGGGGACAGGGGGCGCATCACCGGGGAGCTGTTTTTT.

This rearrangement joins TRBV2 to TRBJ2-1, with TRBD1 matching 9 bases. The CDR3 spans 16 residues. CDR1 and CDR2 from the germline V gene are SNHLY and FYNNEI. J gave up 0 bases and V 7 bases, and 7 bases lay outside the gene matches. This CDR3 is CASMWGQGASYNEQFF. CDR3 DNA sequence: TGTGCCAGCATGTGGGGACAGGGAGCCTCCTACAATGAGCAGTTCTTC. The entire variable domain, with the rest obtained from reference TRBV2 and TRBJ2-1, is as follows: EPEVTQTPSHQVTQMGQEVILRCVPISNHLYFYWYRQILGQKVEFLVSFYNNEISEKSEIFDDQFSVERPDGSNFTLKIRSTKLEDSAMYFCASMWGQGASYNEQFFGPGTRLTVL.

This rearrangement joins TRBV5-1 to TRBJ1-6; 8 bases align to TRBD1. Germline CDR1 is SGHRS and CDR2 is YFSETQ. The CDR3 is 15 amino acids. The V gene end was trimmed by 4 bases and the J gene end by 10 bases; junction bases not matched to a gene: 10. The CDR3 sequence: CASSLLTGVGSPLHF. The CDR3 bases are TGCGCCAGCAGCCTACTGACAGGGGTAGGCTCACCCCTCCACTTT. The full variable domain, in which reference TRBV5-1 and TRBJ1-6 provide the parts outside the CDR3, is KAGVTQTPRYLIKTRGQQVTLSCSPISGHRSVSWYQQTPGQGLQFLFEYFSETQRNKGNFPGRFSGRQFSNSRSEMNVSTLELGDSALYLCASSLLTGVGSPLHFGNGTRLTVT.